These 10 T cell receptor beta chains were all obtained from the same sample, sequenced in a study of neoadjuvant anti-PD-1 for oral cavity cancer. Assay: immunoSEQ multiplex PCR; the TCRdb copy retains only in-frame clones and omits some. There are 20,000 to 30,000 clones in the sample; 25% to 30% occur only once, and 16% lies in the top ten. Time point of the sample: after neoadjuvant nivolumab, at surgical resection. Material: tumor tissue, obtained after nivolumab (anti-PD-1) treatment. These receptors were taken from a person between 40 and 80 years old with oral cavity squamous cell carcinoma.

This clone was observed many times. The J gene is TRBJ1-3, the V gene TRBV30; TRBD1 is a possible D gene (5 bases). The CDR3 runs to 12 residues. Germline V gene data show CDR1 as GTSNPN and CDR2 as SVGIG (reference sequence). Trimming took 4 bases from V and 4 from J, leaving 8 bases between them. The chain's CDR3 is CAWKGLGNTIYF. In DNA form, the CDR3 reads TGTGCCTGGAAGGGGTTGGGAAACACCATATATTTT.

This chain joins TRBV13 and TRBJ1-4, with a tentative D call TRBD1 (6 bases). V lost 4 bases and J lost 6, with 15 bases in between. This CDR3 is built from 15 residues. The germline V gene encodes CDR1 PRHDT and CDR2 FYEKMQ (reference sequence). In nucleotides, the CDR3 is TGTGCCAGCAGCTCCAACAGGGTGAAAGATGAAAAACTGTTTTTT. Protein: CASSSNRVKDEKLFF.

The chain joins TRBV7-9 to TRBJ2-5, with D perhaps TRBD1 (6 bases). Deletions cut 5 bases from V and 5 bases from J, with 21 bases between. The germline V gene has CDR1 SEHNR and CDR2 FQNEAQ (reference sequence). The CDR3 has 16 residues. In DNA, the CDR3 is TGTGCCAGCAGCCCAGGGGCACAGTTTCTAGGGGAGACCCAGTACTTC. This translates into CASSPGAQFLGETQYF.

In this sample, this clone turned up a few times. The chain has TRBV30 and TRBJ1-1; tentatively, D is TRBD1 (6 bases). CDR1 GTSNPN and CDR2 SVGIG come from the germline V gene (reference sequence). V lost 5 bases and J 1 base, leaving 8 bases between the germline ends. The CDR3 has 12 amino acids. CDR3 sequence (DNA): TGTGCCTGGGGCAGGGGGAACACTGAAGCTTTCTTT. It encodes CAWGRGNTEAFF.

The CDR3 DNA is TGTGCCAGCAGCCCAGCGGGAGGTAACAATGAGCAGTTCTTC. Amino acids: CASSPAGGNNEQFF. The chain carries TRBV21-1 and TRBJ2-1; no DNA check was done on the table's D call, TRBD2. TRBV21-1 has pseudogene status. CDR3 size: 14 residues.

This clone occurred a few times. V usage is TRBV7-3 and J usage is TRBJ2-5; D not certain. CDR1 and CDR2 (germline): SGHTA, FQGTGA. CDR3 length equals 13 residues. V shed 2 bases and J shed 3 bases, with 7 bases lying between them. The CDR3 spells CASSLGMKETQYF. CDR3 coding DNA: TGTGCCAGCAGCTTAGGGATGAAAGAGACCCAGTACTTC.

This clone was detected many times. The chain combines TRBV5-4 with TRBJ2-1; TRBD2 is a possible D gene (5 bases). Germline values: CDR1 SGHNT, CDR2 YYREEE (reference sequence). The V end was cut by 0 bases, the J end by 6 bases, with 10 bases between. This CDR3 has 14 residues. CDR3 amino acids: CASSLVGNRNEQFF. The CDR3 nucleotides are TGTGCCAGCAGCTTGGTCGGGAATCGCAATGAGCAGTTCTTC.

CDR3 protein: CASSLETGWYNEQFF. For the CDR3, the DNA is TGTGCCAGCAGCTTAGAAACAGGGTGGTACAATGAGCAGTTCTTC. This chain uses TRBV7-8 with TRBJ2-1, with TRBD1 as a possible D gene (6 bases). Germline V gene lookup returns CDR1 SGHVS and CDR2 FQNEAQ. The CDR3 length is 15 residues. V was cut by 1 base and J by 4 bases, with 11 bases left in between.

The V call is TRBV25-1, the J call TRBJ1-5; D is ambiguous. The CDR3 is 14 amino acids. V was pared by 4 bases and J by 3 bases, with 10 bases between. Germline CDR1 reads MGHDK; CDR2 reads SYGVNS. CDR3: CASSGAGFNQPQHF. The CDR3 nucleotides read TGTGCCAGCAGTGGGGCAGGTTTCAATCAGCCCCAGCATTTT.

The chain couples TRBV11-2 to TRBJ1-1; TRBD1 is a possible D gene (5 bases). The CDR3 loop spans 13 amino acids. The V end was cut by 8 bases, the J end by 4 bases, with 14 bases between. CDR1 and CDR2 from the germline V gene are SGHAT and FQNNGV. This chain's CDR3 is CASAAGLSTEAFF. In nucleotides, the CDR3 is TGTGCCAGCGCGGCAGGGTTGAGCACTGAAGCTTTCTTT.